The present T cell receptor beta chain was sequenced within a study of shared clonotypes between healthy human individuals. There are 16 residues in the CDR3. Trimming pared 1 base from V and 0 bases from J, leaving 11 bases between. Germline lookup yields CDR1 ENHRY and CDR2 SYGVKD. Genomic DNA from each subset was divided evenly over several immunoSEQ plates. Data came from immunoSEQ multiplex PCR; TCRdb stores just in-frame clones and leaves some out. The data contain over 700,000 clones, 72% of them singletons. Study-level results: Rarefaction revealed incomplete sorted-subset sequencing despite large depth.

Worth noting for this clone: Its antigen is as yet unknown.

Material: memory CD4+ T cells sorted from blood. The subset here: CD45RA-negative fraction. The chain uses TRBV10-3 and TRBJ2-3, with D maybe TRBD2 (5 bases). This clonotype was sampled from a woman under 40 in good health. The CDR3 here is CAISEWGETSTDTQYF. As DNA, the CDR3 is TGTGCCATCAGTGAGTGGGGAGAGACCAGCACAGATACGCAGTATTTT.